This T cell receptor beta chain stems from a study of T cells in Graves' hyperthyroidism and ophthalmopathy. General study findings and limits: Prediction of ophthalmopathy progression came a median around 6 months pre-onset. A model built on 13 V-J features separated ophthalmopathy from stable hyperthyroidism.

V lost 3 bases, J lost 2 bases, and 12 bases lay in between. The CDR3 contains 15 residues. Per germline, CDR1 MGHRA and CDR2 YSYEKL. The diagnostic basis comprised clinical symptoms, serum thyroxine and TRAb, thyroid ultrasound and orbital computed tomography. The PBMCs were sourced from fresh peripheral blood (around 10 ml). This clonotype appeared many times. The antigen is not known. Amplification of TCR beta CDR3 regions was performed using RNA transcripts as template. Researchers ran a first-round RT-PCR on the TCR CDR3 using the HTBI primer set. TCRdb processed the multiplex PCR reads anew with MiXCR; each CDR3 protein has one entry. The sample consists of around 600,000 distinct CDR3 sequences, more than 15% of them appearing once.

Material for sequencing was blood. The chain joins TRBV4-1 to TRBJ2-3; D is uncertain. The TCR was taken from a woman aged 40 to 50 with Graves' ophthalmopathy. This CDR3 reads CASSQVSADTDTQYF. The CDR3 DNA is TGCGCCAGCAGCCAGGTTTCGGCAGACACAGATACGCAGTATTTT.